A selection of T cell receptor beta chains follows, all from one sample in a study of cytomegalovirus exposure and HLA in healthy donors. The method was immunoSEQ multiplex PCR; TCRdb's version includes in-frame clones alone and lacks a portion of them. The sample holds approximately 300,000 clones, approximately 84% seen once. Sequenced: PBMCs. These receptors originate from a woman aged 40 to 49 in good health and CMV-seropositive. The CDR3 runs from the conserved cysteine through the conserved F or W. Fields, in order: D gene, J gene, CDR3 length, V gene, clone size, CDR3 protein, CDR3 DNA. A D gene is named only where the DNA matches it firmly. The size field is filled for only some rows; it gives once, few, many or a size class.

NA	TRBJ2-3	14	TRBV7-8	once	CASSLVPYTDTQYF	TGTGCCAGCAGCTTAGTACCCTACACAGATACGCAGTATTTT
TRBD2	TRBJ2-7	16	TRBV23-1	NA	CASPNRGTSGSYEQYF	TGCGCCAGCCCCAATAGGGGGACTAGCGGTTCCTACGAGCAGTACTTC
TRBD2	TRBJ2-7	17	TRBV4-2	NA	CASSQDGLAGGRYEQYF	TGTGCCAGCAGCCAAGATGGCCTAGCGGGAGGTCGGTACGAGCAGTACTTC
TRBD2	TRBJ2-7	13	TRBV10-3	NA	CATGTSGSYEQYF	TGTGCCACCGGGACTAGCGGTTCCTACGAGCAGTACTTC
TRBD2	TRBJ2-7	14	TRBV7-2	NA	CASSFSGPSYEQYF	TGTGCCAGCAGCTTTAGCGGGCCTTCCTACGAGCAGTACTTC
NA	TRBJ2-6	16	TRBV7-6	few	CASSLDGAYGANVLTF	TGTGCCAGCAGCTTAGATGGGGCGTATGGGGCCAACGTCCTGACTTTC
TRBD1	TRBJ2-6	18	TRBV7-9	NA	CASSLWVDRGSGANVLTF	TGTGCCAGCAGCTTATGGGTTGACAGGGGCTCTGGGGCCAACGTCCTGACTTTC
NA	TRBJ1-2	12	TRBV27	few	CATRDILYGYTF	TGTGCCACCCGGGACATACTCTATGGCTACACCTTC
NA	TRBJ2-5	14	TRBV10-2	NA	CASSESGGWETQYF	TGCGCCAGCAGTGAGTCGGGGGGTTGGGAGACCCAGTACTTC
TRBD1	TRBJ2-5	16	TRBV19	NA	CASSTRDRGGSETQYF	TGTGCCAGTAGTACCCGGGACAGGGGTGGGTCGGAGACCCAGTACTTC
TRBD2	TRBJ2-7	15	TRBV28	few	CASTLSSGRIHEQYF	TGTGCCAGCACCCTTTCTAGCGGGAGAATCCACGAGCAGTACTTC
TRBD1	TRBJ1-2	11	TRBV20-1	NA	CSAWTGGGYTF	TGCAGTGCATGGACAGGTGGCGGCTACACCTTC
NA	TRBJ1-1	16	TRBV28	few	CASSLPGQPMNTEAFF	TGTGCCAGCAGTTTACCCGGACAGCCTATGAACACTGAAGCTTTCTTT
NA	TRBJ1-1	11	TRBV7-6	NA	CATVVNTEAFF	TGTGCTACGGTGGTAAACACTGAAGCTTTCTTT
TRBD1	TRBJ1-2	15	TRBV10-3	NA	CATQGQGIINYGYTF	TGTGCCACCCAGGGACAGGGAATTATTAACTATGGCTACACCTTC
NA	TRBJ2-7	15	TRBV6-4	NA	CASSGAGVDAYEQYF	TGTGCCAGCAGTGGGGCAGGGGTGGACGCCTACGAGCAGTACTTC
TRBD2	TRBJ2-3	15	TRBV6-4	NA	CASSASGGSTDTQYF	TGTGCCAGCAGCGCTAGCGGGGGAAGCACAGATACGCAGTATTTT
NA	TRBJ1-5	19	TRBV7-9	NA	CASSLVGVDSLYSNQPQHF	TGTGCCAGCAGCTTAGTTGGGGTGGACAGCCTTTATAGCAATCAGCCCCAGCATTTT
NA	TRBJ1-1	14	TRBV2	few	CASTASDRRAEAFF	TGTGCCAGCACCGCCTCTGACAGGCGCGCTGAAGCTTTCTTT
TRBD1	TRBJ1-4	16	TRBV11-3	NA	CASSLAYRGTNEKLFF	TGTGCCAGCAGCTTAGCCTACAGGGGAACTAATGAAAAACTGTTTTTT
TRBD2	TRBJ2-1	15	TRBV28	NA	CASTKGAGAPHEQFF	TGTGCCAGCACTAAGGGAGCGGGAGCGCCTCATGAGCAGTTCTTC
TRBD1	TRBJ1-2	15	TRBV6-1	NA	CASSDARQGPYGYTF	TGTGCCAGCAGTGACGCCCGACAGGGGCCGTATGGCTACACCTTC
TRBD2	TRBJ2-1	13	TRBV29-1	few	CSVASGRAREQFF	TGCAGCGTTGCTAGCGGGAGGGCCAGGGAGCAGTTCTTC
NA	TRBJ2-7	13	TRBV27	NA	CASSPVAGYEQYF	TGTGCCAGCAGCCCGGTGGCAGGCTACGAGCAGTACTTC
NA	TRBJ1-1	15	TRBV10-3	NA	CATGPQRGRDTEAFF	TGTGCCACAGGGCCCCAGCGGGGACGGGATACTGAAGCTTTCTTT
NA	TRBJ2-5	14	TRBV11-2	NA	CASSSPGIQETQYF	TGTGCCAGCAGCTCGCCAGGGATCCAAGAGACCCAGTACTTC
NA	TRBJ1-2	13	TRBV28	few	CASRTGSGYGYTF	TGTGCCAGCAGGACAGGATCCGGCTATGGCTACACCTTC
TRBD1	TRBJ2-7	15	TRBV19	NA	CASKWGQGDIYEQYF	TGTGCCAGTAAATGGGGGCAGGGGGACATCTACGAGCAGTACTTC
TRBD2	TRBJ2-3	16	TRBV6-5	few	CASSSKVAGAPDTQYF	TGTGCCAGCAGTTCTAAGGTGGCGGGAGCCCCAGATACGCAGTATTTT
TRBD1	TRBJ1-6	13	TRBV6-5	NA	CASRRQGNSPLHF	TGTGCCAGCAGGCGACAGGGGAATTCACCCCTCCACTTT
TRBD2	TRBJ2-7	16	TRBV27	NA	CASSPFVGSGGYEQYF	TGTGCCAGCAGTCCTTTTGTGGGTAGCGGGGGCTACGAGCAGTACTTC
NA	TRBJ2-7	17	TRBV7-2	NA	CASSLVSGAGGSYEQYF	TGTGCCAGCAGCTTAGTCTCGGGGGCAGGGGGATCCTACGAGCAGTACTTC
TRBD1	TRBJ1-5	15	TRBV19	NA	CASSIQQGSWQPQHF	TGTGCCAGTAGTATTCAACAGGGGTCATGGCAGCCCCAGCATTTT